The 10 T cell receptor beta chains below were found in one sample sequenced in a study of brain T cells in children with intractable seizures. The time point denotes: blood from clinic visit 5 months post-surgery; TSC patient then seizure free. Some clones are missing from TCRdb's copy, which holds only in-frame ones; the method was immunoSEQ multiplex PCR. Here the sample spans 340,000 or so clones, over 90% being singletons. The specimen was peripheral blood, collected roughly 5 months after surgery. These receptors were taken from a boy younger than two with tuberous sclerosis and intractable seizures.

As DNA, the CDR3 is TGTGCCAGCTCACCACGGTCAGCGAACACCGGGGAGCTGTTTTTT. Translation gives CASSPRSANTGELFF. The chain couples TRBV18 to TRBJ2-2; D gene ambiguous. Trimming removed 1 base from V and 0 bases from J, with 6 bases in between. Germline V lookup: CDR1 KGHSH, CDR2 LQKENI. The CDR3 is 15 residues long.

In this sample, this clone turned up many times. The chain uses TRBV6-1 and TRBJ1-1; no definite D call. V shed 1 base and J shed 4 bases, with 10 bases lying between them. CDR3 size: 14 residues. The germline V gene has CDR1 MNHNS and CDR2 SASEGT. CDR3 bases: TGTGCCAGCAGTGAAGTGTTGGGGAGCACTGAAGCTTTCTTT. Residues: CASSEVLGSTEAFF.

CDR3 in DNA: TGTGCCAGCAGTACTAGGGGACACTATGGCTACACCTTC. As protein: CASSTRGHYGYTF. This chain connects TRBV12-3 or TRBV12-4 to TRBJ1-2; the D gene is possibly TRBD1 (5 bases). V lost 5 bases, J lost 3 bases, and 10 bases lay in between. The CDR3 totals 13 residues.

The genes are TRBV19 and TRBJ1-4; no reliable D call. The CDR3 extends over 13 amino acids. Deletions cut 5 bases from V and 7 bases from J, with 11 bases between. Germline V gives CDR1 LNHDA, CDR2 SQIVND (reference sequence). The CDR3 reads CASSLREGEKLFF. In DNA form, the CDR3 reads TGTGCCAGTAGTCTCAGAGAAGGTGAAAAACTGTTTTTT.

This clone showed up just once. The CDR3 region is CSVGPGTDGYTF. CDR3 in DNA: TGCAGCGTCGGCCCAGGGACAGATGGCTACACCTTC. V gene TRBV29-1 combines with J gene TRBJ1-2, with 7 positions matching TRBD1. V shed 6 bases, J shed 6 bases, and the junction held 7 bases outside the gene matches. The CDR3 is made up of 12 amino acids. The germline V gene encodes CDR1 SQVTM and CDR2 ANQGSEA. The entire variable domain, with the rest obtained from reference TRBV29-1 and TRBJ1-2, is as follows: SAVISQKPSRDICQRGTSLTIQCQVDSQVTMMFWYRQQPGQSLTLIATANQGSEATYESGFVIDKFPISRPNLTFSTLTVSNMSPEDSSIYLCSVGPGTDGYTFGSGTRLTVV.

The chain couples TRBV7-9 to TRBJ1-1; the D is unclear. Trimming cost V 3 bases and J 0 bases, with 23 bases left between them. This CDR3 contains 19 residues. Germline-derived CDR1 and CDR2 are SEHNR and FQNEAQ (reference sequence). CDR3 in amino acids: CASSLRTLRLGRLNTEAFF. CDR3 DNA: TGTGCCAGCAGCTTGAGGACCCTCCGGTTGGGTAGGCTGAACACTGAAGCTTTCTTT.

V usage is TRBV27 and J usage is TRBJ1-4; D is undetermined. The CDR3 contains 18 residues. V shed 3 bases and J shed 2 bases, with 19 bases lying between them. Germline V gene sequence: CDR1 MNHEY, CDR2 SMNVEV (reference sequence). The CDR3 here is CASSLYGRGWVTNEKLFF. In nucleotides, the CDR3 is TGTGCCAGCAGTTTGTACGGGAGAGGTTGGGTCACTAATGAAAAACTGTTTTTT.

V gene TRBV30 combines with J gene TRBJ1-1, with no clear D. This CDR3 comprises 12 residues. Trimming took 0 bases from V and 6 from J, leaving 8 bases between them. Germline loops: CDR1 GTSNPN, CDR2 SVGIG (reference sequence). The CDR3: CAWSVGIPEAFF. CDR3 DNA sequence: TGTGCCTGGAGTGTGGGGATCCCTGAAGCTTTCTTT.

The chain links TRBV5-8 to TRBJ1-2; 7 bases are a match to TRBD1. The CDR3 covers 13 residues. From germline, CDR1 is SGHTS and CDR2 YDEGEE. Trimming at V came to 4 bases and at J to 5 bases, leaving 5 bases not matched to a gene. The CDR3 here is CASSPQGVYGYTF. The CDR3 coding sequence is TGTGCCAGCAGCCCCCAGGGGGTTTATGGCTACACCTTC.

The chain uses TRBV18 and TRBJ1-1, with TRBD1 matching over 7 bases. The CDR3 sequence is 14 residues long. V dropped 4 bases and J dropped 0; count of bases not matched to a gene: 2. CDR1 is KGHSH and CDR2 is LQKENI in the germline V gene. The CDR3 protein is CASSLDRVNTEAFF. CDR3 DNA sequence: TGTGCCAGCTCACTCGACAGGGTGAACACTGAAGCTTTCTTT. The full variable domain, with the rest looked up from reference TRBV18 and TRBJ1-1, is NAGVMQNPRHLVRRRGQEARLRCSPMKGHSHVYWYRQLPEEGLKFMVYLQKENIIDESGMPKERFSAEFPKEGPSILRIQQVVRGDSAAYFCASSLDRVNTEAFFGQGTRLTVV.